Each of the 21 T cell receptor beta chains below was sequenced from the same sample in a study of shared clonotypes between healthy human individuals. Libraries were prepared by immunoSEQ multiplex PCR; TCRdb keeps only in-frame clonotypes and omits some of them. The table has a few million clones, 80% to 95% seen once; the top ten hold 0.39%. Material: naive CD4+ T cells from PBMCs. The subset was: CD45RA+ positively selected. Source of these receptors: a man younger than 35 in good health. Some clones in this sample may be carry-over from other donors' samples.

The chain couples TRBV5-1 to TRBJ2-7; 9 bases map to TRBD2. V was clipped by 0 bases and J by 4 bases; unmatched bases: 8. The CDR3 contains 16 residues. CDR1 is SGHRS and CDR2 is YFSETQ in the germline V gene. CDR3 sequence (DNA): TGCGCCAGCAGCTTGGCTGGCCATAGCGGGAGTTACGAGCAGTACTTC. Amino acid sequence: CASSLAGHSGSYEQYF.

In DNA form, the CDR3 reads TGTGCCACCAAGGGGGCGATGGATACGCAGTATTTT. It encodes CATKGAMDTQYF. The J gene is TRBJ2-3, the V gene TRBV10-3; 7 bases align to TRBD1. Unmatched junction bases numbered 7, after V lost 10 bases and J lost 6 bases. CDR3 length equals 12 residues. Germline lookup yields CDR1 ENHRY and CDR2 SYGVKD.

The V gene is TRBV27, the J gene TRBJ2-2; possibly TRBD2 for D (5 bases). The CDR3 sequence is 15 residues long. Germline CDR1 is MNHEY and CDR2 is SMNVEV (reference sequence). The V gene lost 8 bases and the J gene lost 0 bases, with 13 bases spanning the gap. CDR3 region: CASAYGGPNTGELFF. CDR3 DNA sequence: TGTGCCAGCGCCTACGGAGGTCCGAACACCGGGGAGCTGTTTTTT.

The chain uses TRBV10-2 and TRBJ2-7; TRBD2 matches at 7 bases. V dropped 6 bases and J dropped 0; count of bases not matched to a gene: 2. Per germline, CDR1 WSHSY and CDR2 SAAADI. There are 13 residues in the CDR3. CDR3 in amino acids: CASSGGYSYEQYF. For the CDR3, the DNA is TGCGCCAGCAGCGGGGGGTACTCCTACGAGCAGTACTTC.

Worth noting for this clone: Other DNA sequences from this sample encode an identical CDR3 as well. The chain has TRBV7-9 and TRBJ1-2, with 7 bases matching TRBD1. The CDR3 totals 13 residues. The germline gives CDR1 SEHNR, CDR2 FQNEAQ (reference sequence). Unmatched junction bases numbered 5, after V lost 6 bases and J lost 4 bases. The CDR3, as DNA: TGTGCCAGCAGTACCGGGACAGCCTATGGCTACACCTTC. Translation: CASSTGTAYGYTF.

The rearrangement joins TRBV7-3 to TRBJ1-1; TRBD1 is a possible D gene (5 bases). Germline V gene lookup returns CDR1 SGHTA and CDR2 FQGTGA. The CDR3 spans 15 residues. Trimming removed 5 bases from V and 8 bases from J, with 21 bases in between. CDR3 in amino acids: CASSKSRGQSQEAFF. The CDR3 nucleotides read TGTGCCAGCAGCAAGTCCCGGGGCCAGAGCCAGGAAGCTTTCTTT.

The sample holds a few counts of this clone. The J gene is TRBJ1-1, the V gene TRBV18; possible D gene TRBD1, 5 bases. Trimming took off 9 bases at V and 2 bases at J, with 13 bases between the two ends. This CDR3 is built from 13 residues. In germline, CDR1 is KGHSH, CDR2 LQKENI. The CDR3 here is CASSTDFNTEAFF. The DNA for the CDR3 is TGTGCCAGTTCGACAGACTTTAACACTGAAGCTTTCTTT. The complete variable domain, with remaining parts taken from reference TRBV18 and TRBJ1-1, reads NAGVMQNPRHLVRRRGQEARLRCSPMKGHSHVYWYRQLPEEGLKFMVYLQKENIIDESGMPKERFSAEFPKEGPSILRIQQVVRGDSAAYFCASSTDFNTEAFFGQGTRLTVV.

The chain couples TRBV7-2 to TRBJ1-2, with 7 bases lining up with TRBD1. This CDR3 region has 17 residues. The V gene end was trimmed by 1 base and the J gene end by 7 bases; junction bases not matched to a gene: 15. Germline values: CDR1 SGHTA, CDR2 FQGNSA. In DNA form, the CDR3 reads TGTGCCAGCAGCTTAGGGTACGGGTTTAGACAGGGTCCTGGCTACACCTTC. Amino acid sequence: CASSLGYGFRQGPGYTF.

The CDR3 is CASSYFDRASEAFF. The CDR3 region has the DNA TGTGCCAGCAGTTACTTCGACAGGGCTAGTGAAGCTTTCTTT. The chain recombines TRBV6-6 with TRBJ1-1; 7 bases align to TRBD1. With V trimmed by 1 base and J by 7 bases, 6 bases remained unmatched. Germline CDR1 reads MNHNY; CDR2 reads SVGAGI (reference sequence). The length of the CDR3 is 14 residues.

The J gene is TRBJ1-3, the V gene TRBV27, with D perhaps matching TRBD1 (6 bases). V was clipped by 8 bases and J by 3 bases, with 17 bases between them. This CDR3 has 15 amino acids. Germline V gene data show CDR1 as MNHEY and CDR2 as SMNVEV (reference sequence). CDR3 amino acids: CASAMGGLGGNTIYF. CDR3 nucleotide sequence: TGTGCCAGCGCAATGGGGGGCTTAGGTGGAAACACCATATATTTT.

CDR3 DNA: TGCGCCAGCAGAGACCGCGGGGACGAGCAGTACTTC. Translation gives CASRDRGDEQYF. The chain links TRBV5-1 to TRBJ2-5; weak D call: TRBD2 (6 bases). Gene TRBJ2-7 matches the end of the DNA better, so the J call may be wrong. Germline V CDR1 and CDR2: SGHRS, YFSETQ. The CDR3 length is 12 residues.

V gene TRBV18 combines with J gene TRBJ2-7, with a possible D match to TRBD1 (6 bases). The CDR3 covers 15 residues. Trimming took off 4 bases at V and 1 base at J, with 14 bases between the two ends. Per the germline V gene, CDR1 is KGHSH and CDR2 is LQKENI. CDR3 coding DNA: TGTGCCAGCTCACAAAGACAGGCCCGTTCCTACGAGCAGTACTTC. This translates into CASSQRQARSYEQYF. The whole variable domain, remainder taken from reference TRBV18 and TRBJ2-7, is NAGVMQNPRHLVRRRGQEARLRCSPMKGHSHVYWYRQLPEEGLKFMVYLQKENIIDESGMPKERFSAEFPKEGPSILRIQQVVRGDSAAYFCASSQRQARSYEQYFGPGTRLTVT.

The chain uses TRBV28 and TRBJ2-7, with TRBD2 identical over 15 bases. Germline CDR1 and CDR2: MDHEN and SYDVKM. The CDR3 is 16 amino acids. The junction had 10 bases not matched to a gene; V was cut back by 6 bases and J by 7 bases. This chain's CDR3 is CASSRGLAGGNPEQYF. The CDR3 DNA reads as TGTGCCAGCAGCCGGGGACTAGCGGGGGGCAACCCTGAGCAGTACTTC. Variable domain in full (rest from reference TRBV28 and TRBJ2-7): DVKVTQSSRYLVKRTGEKVFLECVQDMDHENMFWYRQDPGLGLRLIYFSYDVKMKEKGDIPEGYSVSREKKERFSLILESASTNQTSMYLCASSRGLAGGNPEQYFGPGTRLTVT.

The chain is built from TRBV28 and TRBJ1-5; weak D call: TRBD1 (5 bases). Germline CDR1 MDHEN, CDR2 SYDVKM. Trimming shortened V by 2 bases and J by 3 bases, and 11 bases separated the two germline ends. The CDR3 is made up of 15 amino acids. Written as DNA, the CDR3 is TGTGCCAGCAGTTTAACCGGGACCCTCAATCAGCCCCAGCATTTT. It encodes CASSLTGTLNQPQHF.

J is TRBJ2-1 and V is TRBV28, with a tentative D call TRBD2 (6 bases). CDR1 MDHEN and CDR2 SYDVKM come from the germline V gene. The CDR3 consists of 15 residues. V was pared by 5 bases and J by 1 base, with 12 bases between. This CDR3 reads CASSPGLISYNEQFF. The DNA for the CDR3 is TGTGCCAGCAGTCCGGGACTGATTTCCTACAATGAGCAGTTCTTC.

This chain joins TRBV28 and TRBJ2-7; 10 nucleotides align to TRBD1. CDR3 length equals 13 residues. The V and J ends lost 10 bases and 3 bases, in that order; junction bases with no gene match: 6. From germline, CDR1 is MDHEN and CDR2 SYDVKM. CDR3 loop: CAIQTGGGYEQYF. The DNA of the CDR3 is TGTGCCATCCAGACAGGGGGCGGCTACGAGCAGTACTTC.

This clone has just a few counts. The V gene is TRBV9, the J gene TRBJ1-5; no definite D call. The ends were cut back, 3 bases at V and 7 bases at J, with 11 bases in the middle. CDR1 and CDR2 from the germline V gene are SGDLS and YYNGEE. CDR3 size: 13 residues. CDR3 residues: CASSALPGQPQHF. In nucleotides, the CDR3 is TGTGCCAGCAGCGCCCTCCCGGGGCAGCCCCAGCATTTT.

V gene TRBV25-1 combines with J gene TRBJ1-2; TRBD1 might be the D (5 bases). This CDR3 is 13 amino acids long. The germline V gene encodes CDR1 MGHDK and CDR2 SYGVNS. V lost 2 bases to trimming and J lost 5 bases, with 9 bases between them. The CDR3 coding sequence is TGTGCCAGCAGTGAAGACAGCCGATATGGCTACACCTTC. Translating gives CASSEDSRYGYTF.

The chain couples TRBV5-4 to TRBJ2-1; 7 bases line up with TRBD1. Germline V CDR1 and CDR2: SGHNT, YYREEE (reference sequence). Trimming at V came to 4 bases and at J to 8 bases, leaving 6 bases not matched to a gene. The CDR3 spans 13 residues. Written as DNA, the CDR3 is TGTGCCAGCAGCGGAGGACAGGTCGATGAGCAGTTCTTC. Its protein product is CASSGGQVDEQFF.

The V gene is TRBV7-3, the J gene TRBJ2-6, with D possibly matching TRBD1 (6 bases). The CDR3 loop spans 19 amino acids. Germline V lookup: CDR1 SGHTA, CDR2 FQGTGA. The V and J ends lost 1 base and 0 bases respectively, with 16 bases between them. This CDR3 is CASSLKRGSLSSGANVLTF. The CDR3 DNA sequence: TGTGCCAGCAGCTTAAAGAGGGGGTCACTCAGCTCTGGGGCCAACGTCCTGACTTTC. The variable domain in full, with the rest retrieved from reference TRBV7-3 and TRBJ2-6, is GAGVSQTPSNKVTEKGKYVELRCDPISGHTALYWYRQSLGQGPEFLIYFQGTGAADDSGLPNDRFFAVRPEGSVSTLKIQRTERGDSAVYLCASSLKRGSLSSGANVLTFGAGSRLTVL.

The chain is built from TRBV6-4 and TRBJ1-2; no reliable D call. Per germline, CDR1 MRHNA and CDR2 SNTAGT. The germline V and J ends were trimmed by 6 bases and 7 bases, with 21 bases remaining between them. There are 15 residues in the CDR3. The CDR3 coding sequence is TGTGCCAGCAGCCCCGAAGGCAGTCTCTTATCTGGCTACACCTTC. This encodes CASSPEGSLLSGYTF.